Listed here are 12 T cell receptor beta chains from one sample, sequenced in a study of T cell clonality in common variable immunodeficiency (dated by TCRdb to between 2015 and 2017). The receptor library was made with the immunoSEQ multiplex PCR assay. TCRdb carries this immuneACCESS record with in-frame sequences only. Its versions omit some clonotypes, under half of them owing to an unresolved V gene in the studies checked, with the rest unexplained. The sample comprises roughly 30,000 clones, and every one was counted more than once. Clones ranked in the top ten supply roughly 3% of the sample. Overall study results and their limits: Fewer deletions and N-nucleotide insertions were reportedly observed in CVID TCRbeta sequences, and highly modified clones with 13 or more V deletions were reportedly absent from CVID TCRbeta sequences.

The antigens of these receptors remain unknown. The material sequenced was peripheral blood mononuclear cells. These receptor sequences come from a human donor with common variable immunodeficiency.

This clone has ten or more counts. The read terminates 3 residues before the CDR3 end, so the remaining end is supplied by the germline J gene. The rearrangement uses TRBV20-1 and TRBJ1-5; 10 bases fit TRBD1. CDR1 and CDR2 from the germline V gene are DFQATT and SNEGSKA (reference sequence). This CDR3 has 16 amino acids. After removal of 4 bases from V and 1 base from J, the junction contained 7 bases not matched to a gene. The CDR3 bases that were read are TGCAGTGCTACTCCGACAGGGGGCTGGAGCAATCAGCCC. It codes for CSATPTGGWSNQP. The whole CDR3 sequence is CSATPTGGWSNQPQHF.

A word on this clone: The read terminates 3 residues before the CDR3 end, so the remaining end is supplied by the germline J gene. The rearrangement uses TRBV19 and TRBJ2-2; 10 bases fit TRBD2. Germline loops: CDR1 LNHDA, CDR2 SQIVND (reference sequence). The CDR3 contains 16 residues. V shed 7 bases, J shed 9 bases, and the junction held 14 bases outside the gene matches. This CDR3 is CASTNQAGGPSRELFF. The part of the CDR3 DNA that was read is TGTGCCAGTACGAACCAAGCGGGAGGGCCTTCGAGGGAG.

This clone was counted a few times. The read ends 3 residues shy of where the CDR3 ends; the end is completed using the germline J gene. J is TRBJ1-4 and V is TRBV2, with D perhaps matching TRBD1 (5 bases). The germline V gene has CDR1 SNHLY and CDR2 FYNNEI. The CDR3 contains 15 residues. V was shortened by 0 bases and J by 8 bases, with 13 bases between the two germline ends. Partial CDR3 DNA: TGTGCCAGCAGTGAAGCGCGGGGGTATACGGAAAAA. Its translation: CASSEARGYTEK. The full CDR3 reads CASSEARGYTEKLFF.

In this sample, this clone turned up many times. The CDR3 end lies 3 residues beyond the end of the read and is filled in from the germline J gene. V gene TRBV10-3 combines with J gene TRBJ1-1; perhaps TRBD1 as D (5 bases). The CDR3 consists of 14 residues. Germline loops: CDR1 ENHRY, CDR2 SYGVKD. Between the trimmed V and J ends, which lost 5 bases and 1 base, there was a span of 11 bases. This CDR3 reads CAISYGGSNTEAFF. The DNA read from the CDR3 is TGTGCCATCAGTTACGGGGGATCGAACACTGAA.

This clone was seen many times. The read stops 3 residues short of the end of the CDR3; the missing end is completed from the germline J gene. The chain uses TRBV11-3 and TRBJ2-1; 8 nucleotides align to TRBD1. Germline V CDR1 and CDR2: SGHNT, YENEEA. V gave up 4 bases and J gave up 9 bases; unmatched junction bases: 5. The CDR3 runs 13 residues. CDR3 amino acids: CASSYGQGTEQFF. CDR3 bases read: TGTGCCAGCAGCTACGGACAGGGCACTGAG.

The table lists this clone with a few counts. From the germline J gene comes the end of the CDR3, since the read stops 3 residues before it. The chain uses TRBV19 and TRBJ2-4; D gene ambiguous. This CDR3 spans 13 amino acids. V was shortened by 3 bases and J by 5 bases, with 8 bases between the two germline ends. The germline V gene encodes CDR1 LNHDA and CDR2 SQIVND (reference sequence). The CDR3 bases that were read are TGTGCCAGTAGTATTGTTGGCCAAAACATT. Its translation: CASSIVGQNI. The CDR3, in full, reads CASSIVGQNIQYF. Full variable domain (remainder filled in from reference TRBV19 and TRBJ2-4): DGGITQSPKYLFRKEGQNVTLSCEQNLNHDAMYWYRQDPGQGLRLIYYSQIVNDFQKGDIAEGYSVSREKKESFPLTVTSAQKNPTAFYLCASSIVGQNIQYFGAGTRLSVL.

A note on this clone: The read ends 3 residues early relative to the CDR3; the germline J gene fills the gap. The chain carries TRBV5-1 and TRBJ2-7; TRBD2 matches at 13 bases. The V and J ends lost 0 bases and 2 bases, in that order; junction bases with no gene match: 2. This CDR3 contains 16 residues. Germline V gives CDR1 SGHRS, CDR2 YFSETQ. CDR3 residues: CASSLGLAGGTYEQYF. CDR3 bases read: TGCGCCAGCAGCTTGGGACTAGCGGGAGGTACCTACGAG.

Remarks on this clone: Read sequence stops 3 residues before the CDR3 end, and the germline J gene provides the missing end. This chain links TRBV30 with TRBJ1-2; D is possibly TRBD1 (5 bases). The germline gives CDR1 GTSNPN, CDR2 SVGIG (reference sequence). The CDR3 has 13 amino acids. The ends were cut back, 5 bases at V and 1 base at J, with 11 bases in the middle. CDR3 amino acids: CAWEQAINYGYTF. The sequenced part of the CDR3 DNA is TGTGCCTGGGAACAGGCGATTAACTATGGC. The full variable domain, in which reference TRBV30 and TRBJ1-2 provide the parts outside the CDR3, is SQTIHQWPATLVQPVGSPLSLECTVEGTSNPNLYWYRQAAGRGLQLLFYSVGIGQISSEVPQNLSASRPQDRQFILSSKKLLLSDSGFYLCAWEQAINYGYTFGSGTRLTVV.

This clone was recorded at least ten times. The read terminates 3 residues ahead of where the CDR3 ends, so the germline J gene completes it. The chain uses TRBV20-1 and TRBJ2-3; D may be TRBD2 (6 bases). The germline V and J ends were trimmed by 2 bases and 0 bases, with 15 bases remaining between them. The CDR3 loop spans 16 amino acids. Germline V gene lookup returns CDR1 DFQATT and CDR2 SNEGSKA (reference sequence). CDR3 DNA (partial): TGCAGTGCTAGATTAGCGGTACCAACTAGCACAGATACG. Translated: CSARLAVPTSTDT. The entire CDR3 sequence reads CSARLAVPTSTDTQYF.

This clone has only a few counts. The CDR3 goes on 3 residues after the read ends, and that part is filled in from the germline J gene. V and J are TRBV7-9 and TRBJ2-7; 10 bases fit TRBD2. Losses at the gene ends were 4 bases for V and 3 bases for J; bases not matched to a gene: 3. CDR1 SEHNR and CDR2 FQNEAQ come from the germline V gene (reference sequence). This CDR3 contains 14 residues. CDR3 sequence: CASSYGLADYEQYF. CDR3 DNA (partial): TGTGCCAGCAGCTATGGACTAGCGGACTACGAG.

The table lists this clone with many counts. The read gets to within 3 residues of the CDR3 end, and the germline J gene fills in the rest. The chain links TRBV18 to TRBJ2-1; 10 bases agree with TRBD2. The V and J ends lost 0 bases and 8 bases, in that order; junction bases with no gene match: 16. CDR3 length: 19 amino acids. The germline V gene encodes CDR1 KGHSH and CDR2 LQKENI. CDR3: CASSPPIVGLAGVRDEQFF. Partial CDR3 DNA: TGTGCCAGCTCACCACCGATTGTAGGTCTAGCGGGAGTTCGGGATGAG.

With regard to this clone: The observed sequence ends 3 residues before the CDR3 terminus, with the missing tail filled in from the germline J gene. This sequence joins TRBV20-1 and TRBJ2-7; 10 bases agree with TRBD1. In germline, CDR1 is DFQATT, CDR2 SNEGSKA (reference sequence). V shed 2 bases and J 4 bases; nucleotides not matched to a gene: 5. This CDR3 has 14 amino acids. The sequenced CDR3 bases are TGCAGTGCTAGAAGGTCGGGACAGGGGTACGAG. This gives the protein CSARRSGQGYE. The CDR3, in full, reads CSARRSGQGYEQYF.